This is a list of T cell receptor beta chains from one sample in a study of cytomegalovirus exposure and HLA in healthy donors. TCRdb keeps only in-frame clones here, not all; method: immunoSEQ multiplex PCR. The sample yields 150,000 or so clones, 60% to 80% seen once. Sequenced material: PBMCs. These TCRs come from a man aged 45-60 years in good health and CMV-seropositive. The CDR3 runs from the conserved cysteine through the conserved F or W. The D gene is left open where the match is weak. Size values are once, few and many counts, or a class for expanded clones, and some rows have none.

d_call | clone_size | j_call | v_call | cdr3_nt | cdr3_aa
TRBD1 | - | TRBJ1-2 | TRBV29-1 | TGCAGCGTTGGACAGGGGCGCGGGAGAGGCTACACCTTC | CSVGQGRGRGYTF
- | - | TRBJ2-1 | TRBV5-5 | TGTGCCAGCACCTGGGGCGGCGGCCAGAACAATGAGCAGTTCTTC | CASTWGGGQNNEQFF
- | few | TRBJ1-1 | TRBV4-3 | TGCGCCAGCAGCCAAGAAGAGGGAACTGAAGCTTTCTTT | CASSQEEGTEAFF
TRBD1 | - | TRBJ2-1 | TRBV7-6 | TGTGCCAGCAGCTTGGGACAGTCCCCCTACAATGAGCAGTTCTTC | CASSLGQSPYNEQFF
TRBD2 | - | TRBJ2-3 | TRBV9 | TGTGCCAGCAGTAGTAGCGGGGGGGACTCAGATACGCAGTATTTT | CASSSSGGDSDTQYF
- | - | TRBJ1-2 | TRBV2 | TGTGCCAGCAGAGAGATACCGGGTCGAGGCTATGGCTACACCTTC | CASREIPGRGYGYTF
- | - | TRBJ2-3 | TRBV7-9 | TGTGCCAGCAGCCGGTCGAGGCATAGCACAGATACGCAGTATTTT | CASSRSRHSTDTQYF
TRBD1 | - | TRBJ2-7 | TRBV30 | TGTGCCTGGGTCCGGGACAGCTACGAGCAGTACTTC | CAWVRDSYEQYF
TRBD1 | - | TRBJ2-7 | TRBV18 | TGTGCCAGCTCAGAGAGGACAGGTAGGGACGAGCAGTACTTC | CASSERTGRDEQYF
TRBD2 | - | TRBJ2-5 | TRBV20-1 | TGCAGTGCTAGATCACTAGCGGGCCAGTACTTC | CSARSLAGQYF
- | - | TRBJ2-1 | TRBV18 | TGTGCCAGCTCACCACCGGCACAGGGAAATGAGCAGTTCTTC | CASSPPAQGNEQFF
- | - | TRBJ1-1 | TRBV4-1 | TGCGCCAGCAGCACAAGACCAGGGGCTGAAGCTTTCTTT | CASSTRPGAEAFF
- | - | TRBJ2-1 | TRBV2 | TGTGCCAGCAGTACGGGGGGCCTTCACAATGAGCAGTTCTTC | CASSTGGLHNEQFF
- | - | TRBJ2-1 | TRBV11-3 | TGTGCCAGCAGCTTAGAATCGCAGGGCTACAATGAGCAGTTCTTC | CASSLESQGYNEQFF
- | few | TRBJ1-2 | TRBV19 | TGTGCCAGTAGTATGTCGGGGGGCGCGGGCTACACCTTC | CASSMSGGAGYTF
- | - | TRBJ2-5 | TRBV7-9 | TGTGCCAGCAGCCCGACTAGAATGGCAGGGACCCAGTACTTC | CASSPTRMAGTQYF
- | - | TRBJ2-3 | TRBV7-6 | TGTGCCAGCAGCTTAGTCGGAGGGGCCGGCACAGATACGCAGTATTTT | CASSLVGGAGTDTQYF
TRBD1 | - | TRBJ1-1 | TRBV5-1 | TGCGCCAGCAGCTTAGGGACAGGATTAAGTAGAAGTGAAGCTTTCTTT | CASSLGTGLSRSEAFF
- | few | TRBJ1-1 | TRBV5-6 | TGTGCCAGCAGCTTGGCGGGGAACACTGAAGCTTTCTTT | CASSLAGNTEAFF
- | - | TRBJ1-1 | TRBV14 | TGTGCCAGCAGCCAAGGGAGTGCTACTGAAGCTTTCTTT | CASSQGSATEAFF
- | few | TRBJ2-7 | TRBV11-2 | TGTGCCAGCAGCCCCACCGGACGGAGCCGGGGGAGCTCCTACGAGCAGTACTTC | CASSPTGRSRGSSYEQYF
TRBD2 | - | TRBJ2-3 | TRBV14 | TGTGCCAGCAGCCGTGGACTAGCGGGGTCAGATACGCAGTATTTT | CASSRGLAGSDTQYF
- | few | TRBJ2-1 | TRBV9 | TGTGCCAGCAGCCAAGGCAGCGAGCACAATGAGCAGTTCTTC | CASSQGSEHNEQFF
- | - | TRBJ1-2 | TRBV29-1 | TGCAGCGCCTGGACTGCGGGCTACACCTTC | CSAWTAGYTF